Presented here are 18 T cell receptor beta chains from one specimen sequenced in a study of cytomegalovirus exposure and HLA in healthy donors. Clones were read by immunoSEQ multiplex PCR, and TCRdb kept only the in-frame ones, dropping some. The table shows over 150,000 clones, with under 90% occurring only once. The source material was PBMCs. Every receptor here comes from a woman aged 18-29 years in good health and CMV-seropositive.

The rearrangement links TRBV5-6 to TRBJ2-7; D might be TRBD2 (6 bases). This CDR3 comprises 16 residues. Looked up from germline, CDR1 is SGHDT and CDR2 is YYEEEE. Trimming removed 1 base at V and 0 bases at J, with 14 bases between. The CDR3 DNA reads TGTGCCAGCAGCTTGTTTGGCGGGATGAGCTCCTACGAGCAGTACTTC. Translation gives CASSLFGGMSSYEQYF.

The chain carries TRBV11-2 and TRBJ2-1; tentative D call: TRBD2 (6 bases). The CDR3 length is 17 residues. The germline V gene has CDR1 SGHAT and CDR2 FQNNGV. Trimming took 0 bases from V and 4 from J, leaving 16 bases between them. The CDR3 sequence is CASSLDAGTGKYNEQFF. CDR3 nucleotides: TGTGCCAGCAGCTTAGACGCCGGGACTGGGAAATACAATGAGCAGTTCTTC.

This chain links TRBV29-1 with TRBJ2-3; the D gene is possibly TRBD1 (5 bases). Germline values: CDR1 SQVTM, CDR2 ANQGSEA. The CDR3 is made up of 14 amino acids. Between the trimmed V and J ends, which lost 1 base and 1 base, there was a span of 9 bases. Written as DNA, the CDR3 is TGCAGCGTTGAAGGCCAAGGGGGCACAGATACGCAGTATTTT. Encoded protein: CSVEGQGGTDTQYF.

This chain uses TRBV7-9 with TRBJ2-3; the D is unclear. CDR1 is SEHNR and CDR2 is FQNEAQ in the germline V gene (reference sequence). The CDR3 has 12 amino acids. The germline V and J ends were trimmed by 2 bases and 4 bases, with 4 bases remaining between them. CDR3 sequence (DNA): TGTGCCAGCAGCTTAATAGCAGATACGCAGTATTTT. Translation gives CASSLIADTQYF.

V and J are TRBV4-3 and TRBJ2-4, with 7 bases matching TRBD2. J lost 7 bases, V lost 4 bases, and 10 bases had no gene match. Germline CDR1 and CDR2: LGHNA and YSLEER. CDR3 length equals 15 residues. The CDR3 spells CASSPGGAGANIQYF. In DNA form, the CDR3 reads TGCGCCAGCAGCCCCGGAGGCGCGGGAGCGAACATTCAGTACTTC.

This rearrangement joins TRBV5-1 to TRBJ1-1; 7 bases match TRBD1. This CDR3 contains 14 residues. V lost 3 bases to trimming and J lost 4 bases; unmatched junction nucleotides: 6. Germline V gene sequence: CDR1 SGHRS, CDR2 YFSETQ. The DNA for the CDR3 is TGCGCCAGCAGCTCCTCGACAGGGTTCACTGAAGCTTTCTTT. Its protein is CASSSSTGFTEAFF. Looking up the rest from reference TRBV5-1 and TRBJ1-1 gives the full variable domain: KAGVTQTPRYLIKTRGQQVTLSCSPISGHRSVSWYQQTPGQGLQFLFEYFSETQRNKGNFPGRFSGRQFSNSRSEMNVSTLELGDSALYLCASSSSTGFTEAFFGQGTRLTVV.

The V and J genes are TRBV6-5 and TRBJ2-7, with 7 nucleotides matching TRBD1. The V gene end was trimmed by 6 bases and the J gene end by 2 bases; junction bases not matched to a gene: 4. The CDR3 extends over 13 amino acids. Germline values: CDR1 MNHEY, CDR2 SVGAGI. CDR3 sequence reads: CASRTTGTYEQYF. Written as DNA, the CDR3 is TGTGCCAGCAGGACGACAGGGACCTACGAGCAGTACTTC.

This clone was seen a single time. The gene calls are TRBV27 and TRBJ1-1, with TRBD1 identical over 10 bases. J gave up 8 bases and V 3 bases, and 9 bases lay outside the gene matches. Germline V gene sequence: CDR1 MNHEY, CDR2 SMNVEV (reference sequence). The CDR3 is made up of 15 amino acids. The DNA of the CDR3 is TGTGCCAGCAGTTTTTCCCGACAGGGGGCTGGGGAAGCTTTCTTT. Its protein product is CASSFSRQGAGEAFF.

The V and J genes are TRBV30 and TRBJ2-7; 9 nucleotides line up with TRBD2. Unmatched junction bases numbered 10, after V lost 4 bases and J lost 6 bases. CDR1 and CDR2 from the germline V gene are GTSNPN and SVGIG (reference sequence). The CDR3 spans 14 residues. This CDR3 is CAWTLIAGDSEQYF. The CDR3 bases are TGTGCCTGGACCCTTATAGCGGGAGATAGCGAGCAGTACTTC.

The chain combines TRBV6-1 with TRBJ1-5; D is unclear. CDR3 length equals 13 residues. Trimming took 2 bases from V and 11 from J, leaving 13 bases between them. Germline-derived CDR1 and CDR2 are MNHNS and SASEGT. Here the CDR3 reads CASSETRVGSQHF. In DNA form, the CDR3 reads TGTGCCAGCAGTGAAACCCGGGTCGGGTCCCAGCATTTT.

This clone was picked up one time. V is TRBV14 and J is TRBJ2-3; unclear D gene. Germline lookup yields CDR1 SGHDN and CDR2 FVKESK. The CDR3 is made up of 11 amino acids. V lost 8 bases and J 3 bases, leaving 6 bases between the germline ends. The CDR3 coding sequence is TGTGCCAGCGGCATTACAGATACGCAGTATTTT. It is translated as CASGITDTQYF.

The chain uses TRBV6-5 and TRBJ2-7; D is uncertain. CDR1 and CDR2 (germline): MNHEY, SVGAGI. The V end was cut by 2 bases, the J end by 5 bases, with 13 bases between. This CDR3 comprises 14 residues. The CDR3 nucleotides are TGTGCCAGCAGTTACGAGTCTTACGGAGACGAGCAGTACTTC. It yields the protein CASSYESYGDEQYF.

The rearrangement links TRBV28 to TRBJ2-7, with a weak D call TRBD1 (6 bases). CDR1 and CDR2 from the germline V gene are MDHEN and SYDVKM. V dropped 5 bases and J dropped 3 bases, with 20 bases sitting between them. The length of the CDR3 is 16 residues. DNA for the CDR3: TGTGCCAGCAGTCCAATACCCCAACAGGGTGGCTACGAGCAGTACTTC. Protein: CASSPIPQQGGYEQYF.

This chain connects TRBV19 to TRBJ1-1; D remains unclear. The CDR3 covers 16 residues. V lost 3 bases to trimming and J lost 5 bases, with 19 bases between them. Looked up from germline, CDR1 is LNHDA and CDR2 is SQIVND (reference sequence). The CDR3 DNA sequence: TGTGCCAGTAGTATGATAAGGAGAGTTGGTGGGACTGAAGCTTTCTTT. It encodes CASSMIRRVGGTEAFF.

J is TRBJ2-3 and V is TRBV7-2; 9 nucleotides line up with TRBD2. The germline gives CDR1 SGHTA, CDR2 FQGNSA. Losses at the gene ends were 5 bases for V and 2 bases for J; bases not matched to a gene: 8. The CDR3 consists of 16 residues. The DNA for the CDR3 is TGTGCCAGCAGCCGCGAGGGACTAGCCTACACAGATACGCAGTATTTT. As protein: CASSREGLAYTDTQYF.

CDR3 region: CASSSLPQHF. CDR3 coding DNA: TGTGCCAGCAGCTCTCTTCCCCAGCATTTT. The genes are TRBV11-3 and TRBJ1-5, with D unclear. The CDR3 contains 10 residues. Trimming pared 4 bases from V and 10 bases from J, leaving 5 bases between. The germline V gene encodes CDR1 SGHNT and CDR2 YENEEA.

Comment on this clone: The junction and the germline gene differ at one end; a read error may be behind it. The chain is built from TRBV6-5 and TRBJ2-1, with TRBD2 matching over 9 bases. Germline V CDR1 and CDR2: MNHEY, SVGAGI. This CDR3 contains 14 residues. CDR3 bases: TGTGCCAGCAGTTTCAAGACTAGCGGTACCCGAAAACTCTTC. As protein: CASSFKTSGTRKLF.

V is TRBV4-3 and J is TRBJ2-1, with D possibly being TRBD2 (6 bases). The CDR3 runs 17 residues. The V gene's germline CDR1 is LGHNA and CDR2 YSLEER. Trimming removed 0 bases at V and 0 bases at J, with 12 bases between. CDR3 nucleotides: TGCGCCAGCAGCCAAGATCTTAGCGGAAGCTCCTACAATGAGCAGTTCTTC. This encodes CASSQDLSGSSYNEQFF.